This entry features one T cell receptor (beta chain) sequence. Its target antigen remains unknown. Nothing much larger sits one base from this clone, and base qualities are not available. The sample's treatment or condition label is to be understood as: allogeneic hematopoietic cell transplantation with graft depleted of TCRalphabeta T cells and CD19 B cells. The transplant recipients were children given TCRalphabeta/CD19-depleted allogeneic hematopoietic cell grafts. This sample was taken from a study of T-cell reconstitution after alpha-beta-depleted transplantation in children (dated by TCRdb to between 2015 and 2016). Context from the whole study: Using TCR repertoire profiling, the study followed T-cell immune reconstitution in a quantitative way in children after TCRalphabeta/CD19-depleted allogeneic hematopoietic cell transplantation. The investigation overall reported the following: Over subsequent months, a decline in hyperexpanded clone frequencies was noted, and after one year, T-cell counts and TCRbeta diversity were mostly ascribed to newly produced T cells. In some patients, high TCRbeta diversity at day 60 was attributed to recipient T cells and intrathymic progenitors that had survived conditioning. Apparently early alphabetaT-cell count recovery about two months after transplant reportedly relied on only several hundred rapidly expanded clones derived from non-depleted graft cells.

Libraries were constructed by PCR. Instrument used: Illumina HiSeq 2500. To normalize quantification of the TCRbeta repertoire, the TCR libraries were built with molecular barcoding that relied on unique molecular identifiers. In TCRdb, the public reads were trimmed at Q25 with fastp and aligned with MiXCR, with productive beta chains retained. Every CDR3 protein is listed once, alongside the most common genes and DNA of its rows. This sample has 540,000 or so distinct CDR3 sequences in its table, and approximately 22% of those were observed once. The ten largest clones capture roughly an eighth of the sample. Including the terminal cysteine and phenylalanine, the CDR3 comprises 11 residues. Only the CDR3 region is kept as DNA, spanning 33 bases read in frame from base 1. CDR1 and CDR2 were assigned from the germline V gene (reference sequence) as DFQATT and SNEGSKA. V sheds 0 bases and J sheds 7 bases, leaving 6 bases between their ends.

Recombination joined TRBV20-1 with TRBJ1-1; the D gene remains uncertain. This receptor was obtained from a boy under two years old who had a stem cell transplant for acute myeloid leukemia, so the T cells may come from the graft donor. This material consisted of PBMCs, mostly from graft donor cells, taken 360 days after TCRalphabeta/CD19-depleted stem cell transplant. The nucleotide sequence is TGCAGTGCTAGAGAGCCAGGTGAAGCTTTCTTT. Its translation reads: CSAREPGEAFF.